This record covers a single TCR beta chain. Additional DNA sequences in this sample encode the identical CDR3. Here immunoSEQ multiplex PCR was the method, and the copy in TCRdb shows in-frame clones only, minus some. The table lists about 220,000 clones, around 87% of them singletons, with about 10% in the top ten. The V end lost 3 bases, the J end lost 4 bases, and 5 bases lay between the germline ends. Germline values: CDR1 SGHNT, CDR2 YYREEE (reference sequence). The CDR3 length is 12 residues. This entry belongs to a study of Ad26.COV2.S vaccination and SARS-CoV-2 variants. Treatment described: 15 to 20 received Ad26.COV2.S at low or high dose, single or two shots; several received placebo; per-sample allocation not given. Day 63 after the first vaccine or placebo injection was the time point for sampling.

The rearrangement uses TRBV5-4 and TRBJ1-5; D is undetermined. The input for sequencing was peripheral blood, taken in a trial of Ad26.COV2.S vaccine versus placebo. This TCR was recovered from a person between 18 and 60 years old who received the Ad26.COV2.S COVID-19 vaccine or a placebo. In DNA form, the CDR3 reads TGTGCCAGCAGCTCCGGAAATCAGCCCCAGCATTTT. It translates to CASSSGNQPQHF.